The 21 T cell receptor beta chains given below trace back to one sample, sequenced in a study of technical replicates of blood from a few donors. This table comes from immunoSEQ multiplex PCR, and its TCRdb copy is limited to in-frame clones, with some not included. The sample lists tens of thousands of clones, 90% to 95% seen once, with 0.27% in the top ten. Specimen: T cells isolated from PBMCs. Receptor source: a human donor in good health.

The rearrangement joins TRBV15 to TRBJ1-5; D is ambiguous. V lost 2 bases and J 7 bases, leaving 18 bases between the germline ends. The CDR3 spans 16 residues. Germline V lookup: CDR1 LNHNV, CDR2 YYDKDF (reference sequence). The CDR3 region has the DNA TGTGCCACCAGCAGAAGGCTCGACTCTAAAGGCCAGCCCCAGCATTTT. It is translated as CATSRRLDSKGQPQHF.

J is TRBJ1-6 and V is TRBV11-3; D is possibly TRBD1 (5 bases). V shed 1 base and J shed 0 bases, with 16 bases lying between them. The germline V gene encodes CDR1 SGHNT and CDR2 YENEEA. This CDR3 spans 19 amino acids. The DNA for the CDR3 is TGTGCCAGCAGCTTAGTAGGGTGGGGCCATAGCTCCTATAATTCACCCCTCCACTTT. Its protein is CASSLVGWGHSSYNSPLHF.

This rearrangement joins TRBV6-1 to TRBJ2-3; D perhaps matches TRBD1 (5 bases). V lost 2 bases to trimming and J lost 6 bases, with 12 bases between them. The germline V gene has CDR1 MNHNS and CDR2 SASEGT. This CDR3 has 14 amino acids. CDR3 nucleotides: TGTGCCAGCAGTGAACAGGGCCAATGGGATACGCAGTATTTT. The encoded protein is CASSEQGQWDTQYF.

Only one count was recorded for this clone. The V gene is TRBV19, the J gene TRBJ1-5, with D possibly matching TRBD1 (5 bases). Trimming removed 5 bases from V and 0 bases from J, with 17 bases in between. Germline CDR1 is LNHDA and CDR2 is SQIVND (reference sequence). This CDR3 is built from 17 residues. As DNA, the CDR3 is TGTGCCAGTAGTCCCCGGACACAGCGGGATAGCAATCAGCCCCAGCATTTT. This translates into CASSPRTQRDSNQPQHF.

The genes are TRBV7-9 and TRBJ2-1; 7 bases map to TRBD2. V lost 5 bases, J lost 2 bases, and 6 bases stayed unmatched. This CDR3 has 15 residues. CDR1 is SEHNR, CDR2 FQNEAQ, per germline (reference sequence). In DNA, the CDR3 is TGTGCCAGCAGCCAAGCGGGGCCCGCCTACAATGAGCAGTTCTTC. Amino acids: CASSQAGPAYNEQFF.

The V and J genes are TRBV2 and TRBJ2-5; 8 nucleotides match TRBD2. The CDR3 is 18 amino acids. V was clipped by 5 bases and J by 5 bases; unmatched bases: 19. Germline V CDR1 and CDR2: SNHLY, FYNNEI. CDR3 loop: CASSPLMTGTRARETQYF. Here the CDR3 DNA reads TGTGCCAGCAGTCCCTTAATGACCGGGACTAGGGCGCGGGAGACCCAGTACTTC. Based on the CDR3 plus reference TRBV2 and TRBJ2-5, the full variable domain is EPEVTQTPSHQVTQMGQEVILRCVPISNHLYFYWYRQILGQKVEFLVSFYNNEISEKSEIFDDQFSVERPDGSNFTLKIRSTKLEDSAMYFCASSPLMTGTRARETQYFGPGTRLLVL.

The J gene is TRBJ1-1, the V gene TRBV7-3, with TRBD1 matching over 8 bases. V trimming: 2 bases; J trimming: 5 bases; junction bases outside the gene matches: 1. CDR3 length equals 13 residues. From germline, CDR1 is SGHTA and CDR2 FQGTGA. The CDR3 nucleotides are TGTGCCAGCAGCTTAGACAGGGGAACTGAAGCTTTCTTT. This codes for CASSLDRGTEAFF. The full variable domain, in which reference TRBV7-3 and TRBJ1-1 provide the parts outside the CDR3, is GAGVSQTPSNKVTEKGKYVELRCDPISGHTALYWYRQSLGQGPEFLIYFQGTGAADDSGLPNDRFFAVRPEGSVSTLKIQRTERGDSAVYLCASSLDRGTEAFFGQGTRLTVV.

V gene TRBV30 combines with J gene TRBJ1-1; D is possibly TRBD1 (5 bases). In germline, CDR1 is GTSNPN, CDR2 SVGIG (reference sequence). The CDR3 consists of 13 residues. The V end lost 4 bases, the J end lost 6 bases, and 15 bases lay between the germline ends. The CDR3 coding sequence is TGTGCCTGGATATTGCGGGGGGGGGCTGAAGCTTTCTTT. Protein sequence: CAWILRGGAEAFF. Filled out from reference TRBV30 and TRBJ1-1, the complete variable domain reads SQTIHQWPATLVQPVGSPLSLECTVEGTSNPNLYWYRQAAGRGLQLLFYSVGIGQISSEVPQNLSASRPQDRQFILSSKKLLLSDSGFYLCAWILRGGAEAFFGQGTRLTVV.

J is TRBJ2-7 and V is TRBV6-5; perhaps TRBD2 as D (6 bases). The V gene lost 4 bases and the J gene lost 6 bases, with 19 bases spanning the gap. The germline gives CDR1 MNHEY, CDR2 SVGAGI. The CDR3 contains 15 residues. CDR3 protein: CASSLLASGGGEQYF. The CDR3 bases are TGTGCCAGCAGTTTACTAGCATCGGGCGGTGGCGAGCAGTACTTC.

The chain links TRBV4-1 to TRBJ1-1, with 9 bases aligning to TRBD1. The germline gives CDR1 MGHRA, CDR2 YSYEKL. This CDR3 contains 14 residues. V lost 3 bases and J lost 1; bases outside the gene matches: 0. The CDR3: CASSQGQGNTEAFF. CDR3 sequence (DNA): TGCGCCAGCAGCCAGGGACAGGGGAACACTGAAGCTTTCTTT.

The table lists this clone with a count of one. The J gene is TRBJ1-4, the V gene TRBV19, with unresolved D. Germline V gene data show CDR1 as LNHDA and CDR2 as SQIVND (reference sequence). CDR3 size: 15 residues. V shed 5 bases and J shed 0 bases, with 10 bases lying between them. The CDR3 reads CASSLGSATNEKLFF. CDR3 sequence (DNA): TGTGCCAGTAGTCTGGGGAGTGCAACTAATGAAAAACTGTTTTTT.

The rearrangement uses TRBV5-5 and TRBJ1-6, with TRBD1 matching 7 bases. This CDR3 is 17 amino acids long. Looked up from germline, CDR1 is SGHKS and CDR2 is YYEKEE (reference sequence). The V and J ends lost 4 bases and 2 bases, in that order; junction bases with no gene match: 9. The CDR3 nucleotides read TGTGCCAGCAGCCGAGGGACAGTGCAGACCTATAATTCACCCCTCCACTTT. Its translation: CASSRGTVQTYNSPLHF.

The chain employs TRBV6-6 and TRBJ2-2, with D unresolved. The CDR3 loop spans 16 amino acids. Germline CDR1 MNHNY, CDR2 SVGAGI (reference sequence). Trimming cost V 4 bases and J 6 bases, with 18 bases left between them. The CDR3 reads CASSFLEAVRSGELFF. The CDR3, as DNA: TGTGCCAGCAGTTTTCTAGAGGCGGTTAGGTCCGGGGAGCTGTTTTTT.

V and J are TRBV5-4 and TRBJ1-2; no reliable D call. V lost 0 bases and J lost 3, with 9 bases in between. Germline V gives CDR1 SGHNT, CDR2 YYREEE (reference sequence). The CDR3 totals 14 residues. CDR3 loop: CASSLELADYGYTF. DNA for the CDR3: TGTGCCAGCAGCTTGGAATTGGCCGACTATGGCTACACCTTC.

The chain couples TRBV5-1 to TRBJ2-1; 10 bases are shared with TRBD1. Per germline, CDR1 SGHRS and CDR2 YFSETQ. Losses at the gene ends were 2 bases for V and 12 bases for J; bases not matched to a gene: 14. The length of the CDR3 is 16 residues. The CDR3 loop reads CASSFPGTGAKGGQFF. CDR3 nucleotides: TGCGCCAGCAGCTTCCCCGGGACAGGGGCTAAAGGGGGGCAGTTCTTC.

This chain joins TRBV27 and TRBJ2-4; D unclear. There are 13 residues in the CDR3. Deletions cut 6 bases from V and 3 bases from J, with 9 bases between. CDR1 and CDR2 (germline): MNHEY, SMNVEV (reference sequence). The CDR3 protein is CASRGPFKNIQYF. DNA for the CDR3: TGTGCCAGCAGGGGCCCTTTCAAAAACATTCAGTACTTC.

The chain combines TRBV5-1 with TRBJ2-2; D is perhaps TRBD2 (6 bases). CDR1 SGHRS and CDR2 YFSETQ come from the germline V gene. The length of the CDR3 is 16 residues. Trimming took off 2 bases at V and 0 bases at J, with 11 bases between the two ends. CDR3 in amino acids: CASSFPDYSNTGELFF. For the CDR3, the DNA is TGCGCCAGCAGCTTTCCGGACTATTCGAACACCGGGGAGCTGTTTTTT. The whole variable domain, filled in from reference TRBV5-1 and TRBJ2-2, reads KAGVTQTPRYLIKTRGQQVTLSCSPISGHRSVSWYQQTPGQGLQFLFEYFSETQRNKGNFPGRFSGRQFSNSRSEMNVSTLELGDSALYLCASSFPDYSNTGELFFGEGSRLTVL.

The chain combines TRBV19 with TRBJ2-7; D ambiguous. The CDR3 length is 12 residues. Germline V gives CDR1 LNHDA, CDR2 SQIVND (reference sequence). Trimming pared 6 bases from V and 4 bases from J, leaving 10 bases between. Written as DNA, the CDR3 is TGTGCCAGTAGCCCAGGAAAATACGAGCAGTACTTC. Protein product: CASSPGKYEQYF.

The genes are TRBV4-1 and TRBJ1-1; D is ambiguous. CDR3 length: 13 amino acids. CDR1 and CDR2 from the germline V gene are MGHRA and YSYEKL. The V gene lost 1 base and the J gene lost 11 bases, with 14 bases spanning the gap. The CDR3 sequence is CASSQGSSPRAFF. The CDR3 DNA reads as TGCGCCAGCAGCCAAGGATCCTCCCCCAGGGCTTTCTTT.

CDR3 region: CASSPTLQGTDNEQFF. In DNA, the CDR3 is TGCGCCAGCAGCCCAACCCTACAGGGGACCGACAATGAGCAGTTCTTC. The chain employs TRBV5-1 and TRBJ2-1; 7 bases are a match to TRBD1. Germline values: CDR1 SGHRS, CDR2 YFSETQ. The CDR3 contains 16 residues. The ends lost 4 bases at V and 5 bases at J; junction bases unmatched: 12.

The chain joins TRBV7-9 to TRBJ1-1; 9 nucleotides line up with TRBD1. Unmatched junction bases numbered 3, after V lost 5 bases and J lost 5 bases. The CDR3 spans 13 residues. The V gene's germline CDR1 is SEHNR and CDR2 FQNEAQ (reference sequence). CDR3 residues: CASSVGQGTEAFF. CDR3 nucleotides: TGTGCCAGCAGCGTTGGACAGGGGACTGAAGCTTTCTTT.